This TCR beta chain was captured by sequencing in a study of T cell responses to AZD1222 COVID-19 vaccine. Study information: Second-dose timings of about 4 or about 12 weeks were pooled. The study's findings and limits: Spike-specific TCR breadth and depth went up after people got two AZD1222 doses. In all cases, repertoires were sampled only after the peak T cell response. Clonal diversity may have been underestimated in mostly white British donors.

The CDR3 is 13 residues long. V was clipped by 7 bases and J by 8 bases, with 17 bases between them. CDR1 is MDHEN and CDR2 is SYDVKM in the germline V gene. Comments on this clone: The antigen remains unidentified.

Profiling relied on immunoSEQ multiplex PCR, and the TCRdb table lists in-frame clones only, not all of them. Among 95,000 to 150,000 clones listed, 80% to 95% were seen once. The sequence was collected from an adult in good health. Material: peripheral blood, obtained on day 0 of AZD1222 vaccination. V is TRBV28 and J is TRBJ1-2; possible D gene TRBD1, 5 bases. The CDR3 DNA reads TGTGCCAGCACCGAGGGGCAGGAGATGGGCTACACCTTC. This encodes CASTEGQEMGYTF.